This T cell receptor beta chain was retrieved from a study of CD8 T cells in Susac syndrome. The CDR3 totals 15 residues. CDR1 is KGHDR and CDR2 is SFDVKD in the germline V gene. The V gene end was trimmed by 4 bases and the J gene end by 3 bases; junction bases not matched to a gene: 4. Reverse transcription of about 0.5 to 1 ug RNA used random hexamers. Amplification of TCR beta CDR3 by immunoSEQ multiplex PCR spanned 54 Vbeta and 13 Jbeta. TCRdb reprocessed the immunoSEQ multiplex PCR reads with MiXCR, giving one entry per CDR3 protein. Seen here are just under 150,000 distinct CDR3 sequences, roughly 95% observed once, and the top ten hold approximately 0.09%. Sequencing of TCR beta was undertaken in CD8+ and CD4+ T cells derived from blood. Controls were age- and sex-matched healthy donors. In this sample, this clonotype turned up once.

The rearrangement uses TRBV24-1 and TRBJ2-5; TRBD1 matches at 10 bases. This receptor was identified in a human donor in good health. The specimen sequenced was CD4+ T cells from PBMCs. The CDR3 protein is CATSDSTGGEETQYF. The CDR3, as DNA: TGTGCCACCAGTGACTCGACAGGGGGCGAAGAGACCCAGTACTTC.